The clone carrying this TCR beta chain was counted between two and nine times. Antigen unknown. Germline values: CDR1 SEHNR, CDR2 FQNEAQ (reference sequence). The V end lost 7 bases, the J end lost 5 bases, and 14 bases lay between the germline ends. The CDR3 contains 13 residues. This sample is part of a study of response to subunit inactivated influenza vaccine. In TCRdb, the RT-PCR reads were re-called with MiXCR into one record per CDR3 protein. The sample lists around 500,000 distinct CDR3 sequences; about 10% were seen once. Study results and limitations: Authors suggested seasonal influenza vaccinations each recruit few new T cells.

This clonotype was sampled from a man aged 50-59 years who received an inactivated influenza vaccine. The chain recombines TRBV7-9 with TRBJ2-5; no reliable D call. The source material was PBMCs from blood, sampled 40 to 50 days after vaccination. CDR3 sequence (DNA): TGTGCCAGCACCCAGAACGGTGGGGAGACCCAGTACTTC. This sequence encodes CASTQNGGETQYF.